The 2 T cell receptor beta chains listed next were all sequenced from one sample in a study. TCRdb re-called the 5' RACE reads with MiXCR, one entry per CDR3 protein. The table has around 33,000 distinct CDR3 sequences, roughly 25% seen once. The sequencing sample was made of memory CD4+ T cells sorted from blood. Indicated subset: memory CD4+ T cells, CD4+CD45RO+CD25-. All receptors derive from a female donor with breast cancer.

This clonotype came up a few times. Here the CDR3 DNA reads TGTGCCAGCAGGAAGACAGGGAGTAGCAATCAGCCCCAGCATTTT. Translating gives CASRKTGSSNQPQHF. This rearrangement joins TRBV6-1 to TRBJ1-5, with 7 bases lining up with TRBD1. Germline trimming cut 6 bases from V and 0 bases from J; bases unmatched to any gene: 5. Germline V gene lookup returns CDR1 MNHNS and CDR2 SASEGT. CDR3 size: 15 residues.

There are a few counts of this clonotype. The rearrangement joins TRBV4-2 to TRBJ2-7; TRBD1 agrees at 11 bases. The CDR3 has 17 amino acids. Trimming removed 1 base from V and 0 bases from J; junction bases left unmatched: 5. Germline V lookup: CDR1 LGHNA, CDR2 YNFKEQ. The CDR3 is CASSQVAGTGGSYEQYF. CDR3 coding DNA: TGTGCCAGCAGCCAAGTAGCAGGGACAGGGGGCTCCTACGAGCAGTACTTC.